This T cell receptor (beta chain) was retrieved from a study of spatial heterogeneity in lung cancer. This clonotype occurred many times. The antigen is unknown. Germline V lookup: CDR1 SGHAT, CDR2 FQNNGV. Trimming cost V 3 bases and J 6 bases, with 18 bases left between them. This CDR3 spans 16 amino acids. Whole-study results and caveats: Mutation counts in tumors were tracked by counts of expanded intratumoral alpha and beta TCRs.

The time point: sample taken at primary tumor resection. Whole RNA from tumor, nontumor lung or frozen PBMC was sequenced unsorted. TCRdb re-derived calls from the 5' RACE reads in MiXCR, one entry per CDR3 protein. This table holds some 96,000 distinct CDR3 sequences, 3.5% to 5% found once. The TCR was taken from a male donor with early-stage non-small cell lung cancer. The sequencing used lung tumor tissue, collected at surgery. The V gene is TRBV11-2, the J gene TRBJ2-1, with D possibly matching TRBD2 (6 bases). CDR3 region: CASSFTLGTFGNEQFF. DNA for the CDR3: TGTGCCAGCAGCTTTACCTTAGGGACTTTCGGCAATGAGCAGTTCTTC. Drawing the rest from reference TRBV11-2 and TRBJ2-1, the complete variable domain is EAGVAQSPRYKIIEKRQSVAFWCNPISGHATLYWYQQILGQGPKLLIQFQNNGVVDDSQLPKDRFSAERLKGVDSTLKIQPAKLEDSAVYLCASSFTLGTFGNEQFFGPGTRLTVL.